The T cell receptor (beta chain) under discussion was sequenced for a study of spatial heterogeneity in lung cancer. Study background: Alpha-chain detections were consistently fewer than beta-chain detections among the sequences. The mean occurrence of each unique TCR and UMI combination in raw reads exceeded nine.

Germline CDR1 and CDR2: SEHNR and FQNEAQ (reference sequence). With 10 bases clipped from V and 7 bases from J, the junction kept 10 bases outside the gene matches. The CDR3 has 14 residues. This clonotype was counted between two and nine times. TCRdb independently ran MiXCR on the 5' RACE reads; one entry per CDR3 protein. This sample has 35,000 to 55,000 distinct CDR3 sequences, with approximately 15% found just once. Time point defined: sample taken at primary tumor resection. The input material, whole RNA from tumor, nontumor lung or frozen PBMC, was sequenced unsorted. The sequenced sample was PBMCs, obtained at surgery. The chain combines TRBV7-9 with TRBJ1-6, with 7 bases fitting TRBD1. This receptor was obtained from a male donor with early-stage non-small cell lung cancer. CDR3 coding DNA: TGTGCCATGCAGGGTCGGGACAGCAATTCACCCCTCCACTTT. Translated: CAMQGRDSNSPLHF.